The 16 T cell receptor beta chains below all came from one sample that was sequenced in a study of vaccination effects on CD4 cells after COVID-19. No antigen has been identified for these receptors. Clones were sequenced by immunoSEQ multiplex PCR, and TCRdb holds only the in-frame ones, with some missing. The table shows about 21,000 clones, with about 69% occurring only once. Sequencing in the ViraFEST assay came after antigen-specific CD4+ T cells had been expanded with viral peptide pools, which were used to stimulate PBMC. The culture ran for approximately 10 days before CD4+ T cells were isolated. Nucleocapsid antibodies were negative in the vaccine recipients, who had never had SARS-CoV-2 infection. Sequences were derived from CD4+ T cells from PBMCs cultured with HCoV-NL63 spike peptides, sampled before COVID-19 vaccination. Receptors were obtained from a human donor who received a COVID-19 vaccine.

CDR3 loop: CASSAGQQETQYF. In DNA, the CDR3 is TGTGCCAGTAGTGCGGGGCAGCAAGAGACCCAGTACTTC. This chain connects TRBV19 to TRBJ2-5, with D maybe TRBD2 (6 bases). The V gene lost 5 bases and the J gene lost 2 bases, with 9 bases spanning the gap. The CDR3 consists of 13 residues. Germline V lookup: CDR1 LNHDA, CDR2 SQIVND (reference sequence).

The chain recombines TRBV5-4 with TRBJ2-7; D tentatively fits TRBD1 or TRBD2 (6 bases each). This CDR3 has 16 residues. Trimming removed 4 bases at V and 5 bases at J, with 22 bases between. Germline CDR1 reads SGHNT; CDR2 reads YYREEE (reference sequence). This CDR3 is CASSRGGGRGANEQYF. In DNA, the CDR3 is TGTGCCAGCAGCCGCGGAGGGGGGCGCGGGGCAAACGAGCAGTACTTC.

The gene calls are TRBV7-2 and TRBJ2-3, with 12 bases lining up with TRBD2. The CDR3 contains 13 residues. Trimming at V came to 6 bases and at J to 5 bases, leaving 0 bases not matched to a gene. Germline-derived CDR1 and CDR2 are SGHTA and FQGNSA. The CDR3 reads CASRGLAGDTQYF. Written as DNA, the CDR3 is TGTGCCAGCAGGGGACTAGCGGGAGATACGCAGTATTTT. The whole variable domain, filled in from reference TRBV7-2 and TRBJ2-3, reads GAGVSQSPSNKVTEKGKDVELRCDPISGHTALYWYRQSLGQGLEFLIYFQGNSAPDKSGLPSDRFSAERTGGSVSTLTIQRTQQEDSAVYLCASRGLAGDTQYFGPGTRLTVL.

Here the CDR3 reads CASSPRTVSYEQYF. Here the CDR3 DNA reads TGTGCCAGCAGCCCCCGGACAGTCTCCTACGAGCAGTACTTC. V and J are TRBV11-1 and TRBJ2-7; tentatively, D is TRBD1 (6 bases). The V gene's germline CDR1 is SGHAT and CDR2 FQDESV (reference sequence). This CDR3 contains 14 residues. V was trimmed by 5 bases and J by 0 bases, leaving 11 bases between them.

V is TRBV24-1 and J is TRBJ2-6, with 8 bases that match TRBD1. J was trimmed by 0 bases and V by 1 base; bases with no gene match: 13. The CDR3 sequence is 21 residues long. Germline lookup yields CDR1 KGHDR and CDR2 SFDVKD. This CDR3 is CATSDFGTGLPSSSGANVLTF. In DNA form, the CDR3 reads TGTGCCACCAGTGATTTCGGGACAGGACTCCCTTCGAGCTCTGGGGCCAACGTCCTGACTTTC.

The V gene is TRBV20-1, the J gene TRBJ1-2, with D possibly TRBD1 on 5 matching bases. Germline CDR1 reads DFQATT; CDR2 reads SNEGSKA (reference sequence). The length of the CDR3 is 11 residues. The CDR3 loop reads CSRRGEGGYTF. The CDR3 DNA reads TGCAGCAGACGAGGGGAGGGGGGCTACACCTTC.

CDR3 nucleotide sequence: TGTGCCAGTAGTATGGGGGCCCCAAATCTTTACTCTGGGGCCAACGTCCTGACTTTC. It encodes CASSMGAPNLYSGANVLTF. The chain employs TRBV19 and TRBJ2-6; a weak D match, TRBD1 (6 bases). This CDR3 has 19 residues. V was trimmed by 3 bases and J by 0 bases, leaving 18 bases between them. Germline values: CDR1 LNHDA, CDR2 SQIVND (reference sequence).

In its sample, this clone is medium-sized (0.01 to 0.1%). This CDR3 is also generated by other DNA sequences in the sample. The rearrangement uses TRBV18 and TRBJ1-4; no clear D. V was cut by 4 bases and J by 7 bases, with 10 bases left in between. The germline CDR1 and CDR2 sequences are KGHSH and LQKENI. This CDR3 comprises 13 residues. CDR3 in amino acids: CASSREAGEKLFF. CDR3 bases: TGTGCCAGCTCACGGGAAGCGGGTGAAAAACTGTTTTTT.

This clone was detected once. The chain is built from TRBV5-6 and TRBJ1-2; 7 bases agree with TRBD1. The CDR3 covers 15 residues. V lost 0 bases, J lost 3 bases, and 5 bases stayed unmatched. CDR1 and CDR2 from the germline V gene are SGHDT and YYEEEE. Here the CDR3 DNA reads TGTGCCAGCAGCTTGGCTGAGGACAGGTACTATGGCTACACCTTC. Translating it yields CASSLAEDRYYGYTF.

CDR3 sequence reads: CASSQETGNYGYTF. In DNA, the CDR3 is TGTGCCAGCAGCCAAGAGACAGGGAACTATGGCTACACCTTC. The chain has TRBV3-1 (or the pseudogene TRBV3-2) and TRBJ1-2, with 7 nucleotides matching TRBD1. After removal of 0 bases from V and 2 bases from J, the junction contained 0 bases not matched to a gene. Germline V CDR1 and CDR2: LGHDT, YNNKEL (reference sequence). The CDR3 extends over 14 amino acids.

This sequence joins TRBV11-2 and TRBJ2-5, with TRBD1 matching 7 bases. Losses at the gene ends were 5 bases for V and 1 base for J; bases not matched to a gene: 7. The CDR3 consists of 15 residues. The germline V gene has CDR1 SGHAT and CDR2 FQNNGV. CDR3 in amino acids: CASSRDSGTQETQYF. DNA for the CDR3: TGTGCCAGCAGCCGGGACAGTGGGACCCAAGAGACCCAGTACTTC.

The chain recombines TRBV18 with TRBJ1-1; 7 nucleotides match TRBD1. V was clipped by 4 bases and J by 11 bases; unmatched bases: 10. Germline assignment: CDR1 KGHSH and CDR2 LQKENI. The CDR3 consists of 13 residues. DNA for the CDR3: TGTGCCAGCTCACGACCCCCGACAGGGCGGGCTTTCTTT. This gives the protein CASSRPPTGRAFF.

The J gene is TRBJ1-5, the V gene TRBV19, with D uncertain. V lost 0 bases and J 7 bases, leaving 10 bases between the germline ends. Germline-derived CDR1 and CDR2 are LNHDA and SQIVND (reference sequence). This CDR3 is built from 14 residues. The chain's CDR3 is CASSIDSGSQPQHF. In nucleotides, the CDR3 is TGTGCCAGTAGTATAGACTCAGGTTCCCAGCCCCAGCATTTT. The full variable domain, in which reference TRBV19 and TRBJ1-5 provide the parts outside the CDR3, is DGGITQSPKYLFRKEGQNVTLSCEQNLNHDAMYWYRQDPGQGLRLIYYSQIVNDFQKGDIAEGYSVSREKKESFPLTVTSAQKNPTAFYLCASSIDSGSQPQHFGDGTRLSIL.

This clone was counted a single time. The chain uses TRBV6-1 and TRBJ2-7; 10 nucleotides agree with TRBD1. The CDR3 loop spans 16 amino acids. Trimming removed 0 bases from V and 5 bases from J; junction bases left unmatched: 7. Germline V CDR1 and CDR2: MNHNS, SASEGT. CDR3 nucleotides: TGTGCCAGCAGTGAAGCCCCGGGACAGGGGCTTGACGAGCAGTACTTC. Residues: CASSEAPGQGLDEQYF.

This clone has just a few counts. The chain is built from TRBV2 and TRBJ2-7; D is unresolved. Between the trimmed V and J ends, which lost 1 base and 6 bases, there was a span of 7 bases. There are 12 residues in the CDR3. Germline CDR1 reads SNHLY; CDR2 reads FYNNEI. CDR3 in DNA: TGTGCCAGCAGTGAAGGACCCGCCGAGCAGTACTTC. Translating it yields CASSEGPAEQYF.

The rearrangement links TRBV5-1 to TRBJ2-2, with 8 bases aligning to TRBD1. CDR3 length: 16 amino acids. V shed 0 bases, J shed 6 bases, and the junction held 7 bases outside the gene matches. Germline-derived CDR1 and CDR2 are SGHRS and YFSETQ. The CDR3 DNA is TGCGCCAGCAGCTTGGCTCGGGACAGGCGACCCGGGGAGCTGTTTTTT. It translates to CASSLARDRRPGELFF.